This T cell receptor (beta chain) is from a study of OX40 agonist ivuxolimab in advanced cancers. Whole-study context: An agonistic human IgG2 monoclonal antibody against OX40 (CD134) was given. Patients in dose escalation had liver, melanoma, kidney or head and neck cancers.

This CDR3 contains 13 residues. Germline V gene lookup returns CDR1 MNHEY and CDR2 SVGAGI. V was shortened by 6 bases and J by 8 bases, with 16 bases between the two germline ends. TCRdb's copy holds only in-frame clones and misses some; the assay was immunoSEQ multiplex PCR. The table lists fewer than 85,000 clones, about four fifths of them singletons, with roughly 6.3% in the top ten. Source: CD4+ or CD8+ T cells sorted from blood, taken in a trial of the OX40 agonist ivuxolimab. The rearrangement joins TRBV6-5 to TRBJ1-1; tentative D call: TRBD1 (6 bases). This receptor was obtained from an adult with an advanced solid tumor such as melanoma, head and neck, liver or kidney cancer. The CDR3 DNA reads TGTGCCAGCAGACCCGGACAGCTGAGGGAAGCTTTCTTT. This translates into CASRPGQLREAFF.